This TCR beta chain stems from a study of blood T cell repertoires in COVID-19 (dated by TCRdb to between 2020 and 2021). Regarding the research as a whole: Samples from collaborators originated in the United States, Italy and Spain and spanned both the acute and convalescent phases of COVID-19. The material from the prospective study consisted of cDNA or gDNA derived from T cells, B-cell-depleted T cells, or PBMCs. The dataset comprised deeply sampled blood TCRbeta repertoires from subjects exposed to, actively infected with, or recovered from COVID-19. A freely available public database, intended as a resource for researchers studying the immune response to SARS-CoV-2, is where the repertoires were released. The samples were drawn from the first 160 participants of the ongoing ImmuneRACE study and from about 1,200 subjects provided by 6 global collaborators. Nearly every sample came with metadata listing a de-identified subject ID, COVID-19 status, age in years and sex. Where available, HLA class I and class II types were obtained from metadata supplied by the sample provider rather than from assay-based typing.

Comment on this clone: Its specific antigen is unknown. No clone much larger than this one lies a single base away; base qualities are absent.

From its cysteine to its phenylalanine, the CDR3 spans 15 amino acids. Of the read, only the CDR3 DNA is kept; its 45 bases are in frame from base 1. The germline V gene sets CDR1 to KGHSH and CDR2 to LQKENI. V is cut back by 3 bases and J by 5 bases, with 7 bases in the junction unmatched. Enrolling through a virtual design, the prospective study's participants ranged in age from roughly 18 to 100 years and lived across roughly 23 United States geographic areas. In the prospective study, participants were assigned to cohorts based on the clinical history participants reported in a screening survey and a study questionnaire. ImmuneRACE Cohort 3 recovered participants were defined by two consecutive negative NP/OP PCR tests, healthcare professional clearance, or symptom resolution. In the prospective study, mobile phlebotomists collected whole blood, serum and a nasopharyngeal or oropharyngeal swab from each participant. Prospective study participants could optionally give additional blood draws and questionnaires over an approximately 2-month period. Before DNA extraction, blood samples from the prospective study were shipped at room temperature or frozen.

TCRbeta CDR3 regions were amplified from genomic DNA using the immunoSEQ Assay, a bias-controlled multiplex PCR. As for how the authors treated the data: The number of nucleated cells in each sample was estimated by amplification of reference gene primers within the assay. To quantify the absolute abundance of each unique TCRbeta CDR3 rearrangement, sequence reads were collapsed and filtered. For each sample, productive Simpson clonality was calculated as the square root of Simpson's diversity index over productive rearrangements. Imported from immuneACCESS, the table was reduced by TCRdb to in-frame sequences with V and J called. These copies leave out some clones; in studies compared against another copy, an unresolved V gene accounts for under half, and the cause of the remainder is not known. V, J and clone size are taken as reported in that table, and D and trimming were inferred from the DNA itself. For this sample the table gives some 270,000 clones, of which approximately 91% were detected only once. The ten largest clonotypes hold 1.5% to 2% of the sample.

General study outcomes and caveats: The amount of clinical and demographic metadata varied by source and participant and was provided uncurated.

Input material: PBMCs or T cells enriched from blood (not recorded which). This clonotype was sampled from a woman aged 40 to 50 who had recovered from COVID-19. The chain couples TRBV18 to TRBJ2-5, and 9 bases in between align with TRBD1. The sequenced DNA is TGTGCCAGCTCACCGGACAGGGGAAGATCGGAGACCCAGTACTTC. Translated, this gives CASSPDRGRSETQYF.